This TCR beta chain was captured by sequencing in a study of T cell repertoires in cytomegalovirus infection. TCRdb itself ran the reads through MiXCR, one entry per CDR3 protein. Of some 800,000 distinct CDR3 sequences listed, approximately 32% are singletons. Study-wide results and limits: Clonotypes of TCR beta that were HLA-C-restricted and CMV-specific dominated the ex vivo response. Cumulative frequency of public TCR beta families picked out carriers of CMV plus the relevant HLA.

This clonotype was counted ten times or more. Its antigen is not known. This clonotype originated in a human donor in good health (CMV status not recorded). Some clones in this sample may be carry-over from other donors' samples. Sample: cultured CD8+ T cells from PBMCs, taken from culture after CMV antigen stimulation.

This CDR3 reads CASSSPEGDTQYF. CDR3 nucleotides: TGTGCCAGCAGCTCCCCAGAGGGGGATACGCAGTATTTT. The J gene is TRBJ2-3, the V gene TRBV5-5; D could derive from TRBD1 or TRBD2 (5 bases each). Trimming removed 3 bases from V and 6 bases from J, with 11 bases in between. Germline loops: CDR1 SGHKS, CDR2 YYEKEE (reference sequence). The CDR3 totals 13 residues. The full variable domain, completed using reference TRBV5-5 and TRBJ2-3, is DAGVTQSPTHLIKTRGQQVTLRCSPISGHKSVSWYQQVLGQGPQFIFQYYEKEERGRGNFPDRFSARQFPNYSSELNVNALLLGDSALYLCASSSPEGDTQYFGPGTRLTVL.